Shown below are 9 T cell receptor beta chains from a single sample sequenced in a study of blood T cell repertoires in COVID-19. Clones were sequenced by immunoSEQ multiplex PCR, and TCRdb holds only the in-frame ones, with some missing. The sample has about 100,000 clones; approximately 78% are singletons. Sequencing was done on a sample of peripheral blood. The receptors stem from a man aged 55 to 70 with active or convalescent COVID-19.

V gene TRBV7-3 combines with J gene TRBJ2-5, with a weak D call TRBD2 (6 bases). CDR3 length equals 14 residues. V was trimmed by 1 base and J by 4 bases, leaving 10 bases between them. Per the germline V gene, CDR1 is SGHTA and CDR2 is FQGTGA. The CDR3 region is CASSLNSGRETQYF. Here the CDR3 DNA reads TGTGCCAGCAGCTTAAATAGCGGCAGAGAGACCCAGTACTTC.

The chain is built from TRBV28 and TRBJ1-2; a possible D gene is TRBD1 (6 bases). Germline V gene lookup returns CDR1 MDHEN and CDR2 SYDVKM. CDR3 size: 13 residues. V was pared by 4 bases and J by 6 bases, with 12 bases between. CDR3 residues: CASSSIQGHGYTF. The CDR3 DNA is TGTGCCAGCAGTTCCATACAGGGACATGGCTACACCTTC.

This chain uses TRBV6-6 with TRBJ2-1; TRBD2 agrees at 11 bases. V lost 6 bases and J lost 1; bases outside the gene matches: 5. The germline V gene encodes CDR1 MNHNY and CDR2 SVGAGI (reference sequence). The CDR3 is 16 amino acids. CDR3 protein: CASRSSGRWSYNEQFF. CDR3 nucleotide sequence: TGTGCCAGCAGGTCTAGCGGGAGGTGGTCCTACAATGAGCAGTTCTTC.

The chain is built from TRBV30 and TRBJ2-5; a weak D match, TRBD2 (5 bases). The CDR3 runs 12 residues. V was shortened by 3 bases and J by 5 bases, with 10 bases between the two germline ends. The germline CDR1 and CDR2 sequences are GTSNPN and SVGIG (reference sequence). The CDR3 sequence is CAWRVSAETQYF. CDR3 nucleotide sequence: TGTGCCTGGAGGGTTAGCGCCGAGACCCAGTACTTC.

The chain joins TRBV7-2 to TRBJ2-1, with a weak D call TRBD2 (5 bases). Per the germline V gene, CDR1 is SGHTA and CDR2 is FQGNSA. V was shortened by 2 bases and J by 2 bases, with 10 bases between the two germline ends. This CDR3 comprises 15 residues. In DNA form, the CDR3 reads TGTGCCAGCAGCTTAAGACGGGGTACCTACAATGAGCAGTTCTTC. Translated: CASSLRRGTYNEQFF.

By sample share, this clone is medium-sized. V gene TRBV4-1 combines with J gene TRBJ2-5; 10 bases agree with TRBD1. Germline values: CDR1 MGHRA, CDR2 YSYEKL. V dropped 3 bases and J dropped 2; count of bases not matched to a gene: 6. The CDR3 loop spans 16 amino acids. This CDR3 reads CASSQQDRGPQETQYF. Here the CDR3 DNA reads TGCGCCAGCAGCCAGCAAGACAGGGGGCCACAAGAGACCCAGTACTTC.

This chain connects TRBV19 to TRBJ2-1; tentatively, D is TRBD1 (6 bases). V lost 3 bases and J lost 9, with 12 bases in between. CDR1 LNHDA and CDR2 SQIVND come from the germline V gene (reference sequence). The CDR3 covers 13 residues. This CDR3 reads CASSMGAAGEQFF. The CDR3 coding sequence is TGTGCCAGTAGTATGGGGGCCGCTGGTGAGCAGTTCTTC. The full variable domain, in which reference TRBV19 and TRBJ2-1 provide the parts outside the CDR3, is DGGITQSPKYLFRKEGQNVTLSCEQNLNHDAMYWYRQDPGQGLRLIYYSQIVNDFQKGDIAEGYSVSREKKESFPLTVTSAQKNPTAFYLCASSMGAAGEQFFGPGTRLTVL.

This rearrangement joins TRBV28 to TRBJ2-3; the match to TRBD2 covers 11 bases. Unmatched junction bases numbered 12, after V lost 7 bases and J lost 0 bases. This CDR3 spans 18 amino acids. Germline assignment: CDR1 MDHEN and CDR2 SYDVKM. CDR3 region: CASIRLSGTSGSTDTQYF. The CDR3 coding sequence is TGTGCCAGCATCCGCCTCTCCGGGACTAGCGGTAGCACAGATACGCAGTATTTT.

The CDR3 coding sequence is TGTGCCAGTACAGGACAGGCGAACACCGGGGAGCTGTTTTTT. As protein: CASTGQANTGELFF. This chain uses TRBV19 with TRBJ2-2, with TRBD1 matching over 7 bases. This CDR3 is 14 amino acids long. The V gene's germline CDR1 is LNHDA and CDR2 SQIVND (reference sequence). Unmatched junction bases numbered 2, after V lost 7 bases and J lost 0 bases.